This TCR beta chain was retrieved from a study of shared clonotypes between healthy human individuals (dated by TCRdb to between 2020 and 2021). Regarding the complete study: The cohort included three men and a couple of women between 18 and 49 years of age. The study deeply sequenced blood TCR repertoires of about 5 healthy adults to estimate repertoire size and the extent of clonotype sharing between individuals. To increase sequencing depth and limit assay-specific biases, TCR repertoire library preparation and sequencing were carried out by different laboratories using diverse techniques. Between about 0.8 and 9 billion PBMCs per donor were obtained by leukapheresis.

Results and caveats for the whole study, not just this receptor: Sampling was restricted to blood, and TCR repertoires in tissues likely differ from the TCR repertoires found in blood. Because the study included a small number of donors, the genetic and exposure-history diversity represented was limited. Pairwise subsampling led to the expectation that sequencing depth would affect the degree of clonotype sharing among donors.

CDR1 and CDR2 are read off the germline V gene (reference sequence) as SEHNR and FQNEAQ. A distance of 18 bases separates the germline ends of V and J, which lose 2 bases and 11 bases respectively. From the cysteine through the phenylalanine, the CDR3 covers 14 amino acids. Here the CDR3 DNA is all that survives: 42 bases in frame from base 1. Donors were healthy HIV-negative adults with no recently reported acute infections or vaccinations. Only Caucasian adults living in Nashville, Tennessee, USA were represented among the donors. For unsorted samples, tens of millions of PBMCs were counted, and genomic DNA was extracted using the QIAamp DNA Blood Mini kit. Blood was collected by leukapheresis, and PBMCs were isolated by Ficoll-Histopaque density gradient centrifugation and then cryopreserved in liquid nitrogen vapor phase. Using the deep immunoSEQ assay, TCR CDR3 regions were amplified from genomic DNA by multiplex PCR. For each cell subset, the extracted genomic DNA was distributed evenly across all wells of several immunoSEQ 96-well plates, and each plate served as one replicate. Each replicate PCR for unsorted PBMC received about 310 ng genomic DNA, equal to 25,000 to 35,000 T cell genomes. Ten immunoSEQ deep assay plates were used to sequence unsorted PBMC genomic DNA. The purified libraries were quantified using a Qubit 3.0 fluorometer, sized with a Bioanalyzer 2100, and then quantified again using the KAPA Library Quantification kit. Every immunoSEQ 96-well plate was sequenced on a separate single-read 150-cycle Illumina NextSeq 550 flow cell. In the paper's pipeline: Because only junctional sequences without quality scores were contained in the immunoSEQ output, filtering matching that applied to full-length reads could not be performed. Sequences were annotated with PyIR, a Python wrapper for IgBLAST v1.9, and V/J genes and CDR3 were assigned using IMGT germline references. Reads were filtered out if the reads had weak V/J assignments (E-value above 1e-6), no CDR3, stop codons, out-of-frame junctions, or ambiguous translated residues. V3J clonotypes were defined by identical inferred V gene, J gene, and CDR3 amino acid sequence. Percentage overlap between repertoires was calculated by dividing the number of shared unique clonotypes by the size of the smaller repertoire. RTK rarefaction, the Chao1 estimator, and Recon v2.1 estimates of unobserved clonotypes were used to assess repertoire richness. Entries here come from immuneACCESS through TCRdb and include only in-frame sequences with V and J called. Some clones fail to appear in such tables; in the studies checked, an unresolved V gene covers under half of the shortfall, and the cause of the remainder is unknown. V, J and clone size were drawn from that table, and D and trimming were deduced from the DNA. This sample lists about 450,000 clones; around 79% were detected once. About 13% of the sample is in the top ten clones.

About this clone: Its antigen is not yet known. Qualities for individual bases were not recorded, and no much larger clone is one base off.

This sequence was found in a woman between 35 and 50 years old in good health. Some clones in this sample may be carry-over from other donors' samples. The chain joins TRBV7-9 to TRBJ2-5; the D segment could be TRBD2, given 7 matching bases. Sequencing input: PBMCs. The CDR3 protein: CASSLFLAGAGQYF. The nucleotide sequence is given as TGTGCCAGCAGCTTATTTCTGGCGGGGGCGGGTCAGTACTTC.